Shown below are 11 T cell receptor beta chains from a single sample sequenced in a study of blood T cells in healthy people across ages. Combining a sample-barcoded 5' primer with a J-beta primer mix, a second PCR ran for roughly 7 to 12 cycles. TCRdb fed the 5' RACE reads into MiXCR, producing one record per CDR3 protein. Seen here are some 700,000 distinct CDR3 sequences, 40% to 45% observed once, and the top ten hold less than 25%. The sample consisted of blood. The receptors originated from a woman aged 55 to 70 in good health.

This clonotype was counted only a few times. The chain is built from TRBV6-6 and TRBJ2-5; 8 nucleotides agree with TRBD1. Germline values: CDR1 MNHNY, CDR2 SVGAGI (reference sequence). After removal of 2 bases from V and 3 bases from J, the junction contained 2 bases not matched to a gene. This CDR3 region has 14 residues. The CDR3, as DNA: TGTGCCAGCAGTTACGCAGGGGGCGAAGAGACCCAGTACTTC. Protein: CASSYAGGEETQYF.

The chain is built from TRBV7-9 and TRBJ1-1; TRBD1 matches at 9 bases. The CDR3 extends over 11 amino acids. V lost 10 bases to trimming and J lost 4 bases; unmatched junction nucleotides: 1. Germline V gene lookup returns CDR1 SEHNR and CDR2 FQNEAQ (reference sequence). CDR3 in DNA: TGTGCCACGGACAGGGGCACTGAAGCTTTCTTT. Amino acid sequence: CATDRGTEAFF.

The chain has TRBV7-2 and TRBJ1-2; maybe TRBD1 (6 bases). V dropped 8 bases and J dropped 12 bases, with 19 bases sitting between them. The CDR3 sequence is 12 residues long. Germline loops: CDR1 SGHTA, CDR2 FQGNSA. CDR3 in amino acids: CASGLGQTLNTF. For the CDR3, the DNA is TGTGCCAGCGGCCTTGGACAGACCCTAAACACCTTC.

The table lists this clonotype with a few counts. The rearrangement uses TRBV7-6 and TRBJ2-5, with D possibly being TRBD2 (6 bases). The J call may not be correct, given that the DNA end is closer to TRBJ2-7. The CDR3 extends over 15 amino acids. Per germline, CDR1 SGHVS and CDR2 FNYEAQ. The CDR3 protein is CASSLGGGDMDEQYF. The CDR3 DNA is TGTGCCAGCAGCTTAGGAGGAGGGGATATGGACGAGCAGTACTTC.

The table lists this clonotype with a few counts. The chain is built from TRBV27 and TRBJ2-7; maybe TRBD2 (6 bases). CDR1 MNHEY and CDR2 SMNVEV come from the germline V gene (reference sequence). V was clipped by 2 bases and J by 2 bases, with 10 bases between them. The CDR3 has 14 amino acids. The DNA of the CDR3 is TGTGCCAGCAGTTTAACGGGGGAGCCCTACGAGCAGTACTTC. Its translation: CASSLTGEPYEQYF.

This clonotype has just a few counts. The rearrangement joins TRBV20-1 to TRBJ2-4; TRBD1 is a possible D gene (6 bases). The end of the DNA fits TRBJ2-7 better, so the J call may be wrong. This CDR3 has 13 residues. The germline gives CDR1 DFQATT, CDR2 SNEGSKA (reference sequence). CDR3 sequence: CSADRNIEDEQYF. The CDR3 nucleotides are TGCAGTGCTGACAGGAACATTGAGGACGAGCAGTACTTC.

J is TRBJ2-7 and V is TRBV24-1; 8 bases align to TRBD1. Per germline, CDR1 KGHDR and CDR2 SFDVKD. The length of the CDR3 is 15 residues. V gave up 9 bases and J gave up 3 bases; unmatched junction bases: 12. For the CDR3, the DNA is TGTGCCACCGGGACACACGCAGGGGGCCGCTACGAGCAGTACTTC. Translating it yields CATGTHAGGRYEQYF.

The J gene is TRBJ2-1, the V gene TRBV4-2, with 8 bases fitting TRBD2. The CDR3 loop spans 17 amino acids. CDR1 and CDR2 from the germline V gene are LGHNA and YNFKEQ. V lost 3 bases to trimming and J lost 9 bases; unmatched junction nucleotides: 16. The CDR3 reads CASSQRNSGVGGGEQFF. CDR3 DNA sequence: TGTGCCAGCAGCCAGAGAAATAGCGGGGTCGGGGGTGGTGAGCAGTTCTTC.

The V call is TRBV7-2, the J call TRBJ2-7, with D possibly being TRBD1 (6 bases). Germline-derived CDR1 and CDR2 are SGHTA and FQGNSA. V gave up 2 bases and J gave up 0 bases, with 14 bases separating them. There are 16 residues in the CDR3. The CDR3 region is CASSLRDRPISYEQYF. The DNA for the CDR3 is TGTGCCAGCAGCTTACGAGACAGGCCAATCTCCTACGAGCAGTACTTC.

V gene TRBV12-3 or TRBV12-4 combines with J gene TRBJ1-2; perhaps TRBD1 as D (5 bases). This CDR3 is built from 15 residues. Trimming shortened V by 5 bases and J by 0 bases, and 13 bases separated the two germline ends. DNA of the CDR3: TGTGCCAGCAGTACGGACATCTCAGCTAACTATGGCTACACCTTC. It encodes CASSTDISANYGYTF.

In its sample, this clonotype was seen a few times. The V and J genes are TRBV20-1 and TRBJ2-1; 7 bases align to TRBD2. J lost 6 bases, V lost 0 bases, and 11 bases had no gene match. The CDR3 has 16 amino acids. Germline lookup yields CDR1 DFQATT and CDR2 SNEGSKA (reference sequence). As DNA, the CDR3 is TGCAGTGCTAGAGATAGGACTAGTTGGGAGGTCAATGAGCAGTTCTTC. It yields the protein CSARDRTSWEVNEQFF.